This T cell receptor (beta chain) was obtained from a study of post-analysis software for immune sequencing data. Overall study context: There were relapsing-remitting, secondary progressive and progressive-relapsing multiple sclerosis among the disease courses included.

Study-wide results and limits: Relative to controls, patients had about five TRBV segments at higher frequency, with TRBV5-6, TRBV5-1 and TRBV20-1 among these. Controls showed significantly higher normalized Chao1 diversity than did multiple sclerosis patients. Samples from one preparation batch, clustered by F measure, grouped strongly together.

The authors incorporated unique molecular identifiers into the TCR beta cDNA libraries. Around 500,000 cDNA molecules were recovered from an input of roughly 0.85 to 10 million T cells. In TCRdb, the PCR reads were re-called with MiXCR into one record per CDR3 protein. The sample lists hundreds of thousands of distinct CDR3 sequences, about 60% seen once, with approximately 11% in the top ten. Remarks on this clonotype: Its specificity is not known.

This CDR3 contains 12 residues. V was clipped by 3 bases and J by 4 bases, with 8 bases between them. Germline CDR1 SQVTM, CDR2 ANQGSEA. The chain uses TRBV29-1 and TRBJ2-3; D is possibly TRBD1 or TRBD2 (5 bases each). Sequenced sample: blood. This clonotype originated in a girl aged 2 to 10 with multiple sclerosis. The CDR3 DNA reads as TGCAGCGTTGACATGGGGGCAGATACGCAGTATTTT. The encoded protein is CSVDMGADTQYF.